What follows describes a single T cell receptor (beta chain). A single record per CDR3 protein comes from TCRdb applying MiXCR to the 5' RACE reads. The sample yields about 370,000 distinct CDR3 sequences, around 10% seen once. This entry is derived from a study of T cells after yellow fever vaccination. Material: PBMCs, obtained on the day of the first yellow fever vaccination. The TCR originated in a man between 18 and 35 years old who received the YFV17D yellow fever vaccine.

The CDR3 reads CSVVGRVAGANVLTF. The CDR3 region has the DNA TGCAGCGTTGTCGGCAGGGTGGCCGGGGCCAACGTCCTGACTTTC. This chain joins TRBV29-1 and TRBJ2-6; D is possibly TRBD1 (5 bases). This CDR3 is built from 15 residues. The germline gives CDR1 SQVTM, CDR2 ANQGSEA. Trimming took 4 bases from V and 4 from J, leaving 14 bases between them.